This passage covers 12 T cell receptor beta chains from one sample sequenced in a study of T cell responses to AZD1222 COVID-19 vaccine. The repertoire was sequenced with immunoSEQ multiplex PCR; TCRdb's copy has only in-frame clones and lacks some. The top ten hold less than 15% of the sample, which has over 120,000 clones, about 92% seen once. This specimen consisted of peripheral blood, obtained after recovery from COVID-19. Every receptor here comes from an adult who had recovered from COVID-19.

Written as DNA, the CDR3 is TGCGCCAGCAGCTTGGACGGGGAGGGCTACGAGCAGTACTTC. Translated: CASSLDGEGYEQYF. The chain carries TRBV5-1 and TRBJ2-7; TRBD2 matches at 7 bases. The junction had 3 bases not matched to a gene; V was cut back by 0 bases and J by 3 bases. The CDR3 has 14 amino acids. The germline V gene has CDR1 SGHRS and CDR2 YFSETQ.

V is TRBV6-1 and J is TRBJ2-5; 12 bases are a match to TRBD2. The CDR3 has 17 amino acids. Losses at the gene ends were 5 bases for V and 4 bases for J; bases not matched to a gene: 11. CDR1 MNHNS and CDR2 SASEGT come from the germline V gene. The CDR3 region is CASSKGATSGRRETQYF. CDR3 bases: TGTGCCAGCAGTAAAGGGGCCACTAGCGGGAGGAGAGAGACCCAGTACTTC.

The chain links TRBV6-1 to TRBJ2-7; weak D call: TRBD1 (5 bases). The germline gives CDR1 MNHNS, CDR2 SASEGT. The CDR3 totals 14 residues. Trimming removed 4 bases from V and 4 bases from J, with 14 bases in between. The CDR3 reads CASSVRGSAYEQYF. CDR3 sequence (DNA): TGTGCCAGCAGTGTTAGGGGTTCGGCTTACGAGCAGTACTTC.

The chain is built from TRBV28 and TRBJ2-3; tentatively, D is TRBD1 (5 bases). Per germline, CDR1 MDHEN and CDR2 SYDVKM. The germline V and J ends were trimmed by 5 bases and 1 base, with 19 bases remaining between them. This CDR3 comprises 17 residues. The CDR3 DNA reads as TGTGCCAGCAGTAAGGGGTGGACCTCTGATGGCACAGATACGCAGTATTTT. It encodes CASSKGWTSDGTDTQYF.

The CDR3 here is CASSSAAGATDTQYF. The CDR3 bases are TGTGCCAGCAGTTCTGCGGCGGGAGCCACAGATACGCAGTATTTT. The chain links TRBV28 to TRBJ2-3, with 7 nucleotides matching TRBD2. This CDR3 is 15 amino acids long. The junction had 6 bases not matched to a gene; V was cut back by 4 bases and J by 2 bases. Germline CDR1 MDHEN, CDR2 SYDVKM.

Here the CDR3 reads CASSRASQYEQYF. DNA of the CDR3: TGTGCCAGCTCGAGGGCCTCTCAGTACGAGCAGTACTTC. V is TRBV18 and J is TRBJ2-7; perhaps TRBD2 as D (5 bases). V lost 6 bases to trimming and J lost 4 bases, with 13 bases between them. The CDR3 consists of 13 residues. Germline V lookup: CDR1 KGHSH, CDR2 LQKENI.

The chain couples TRBV19 to TRBJ2-7, with 8 nucleotides matching TRBD2. The germline V gene has CDR1 LNHDA and CDR2 SQIVND (reference sequence). The CDR3 has 15 residues. After removal of 6 bases from V and 1 base from J, the junction contained 8 bases not matched to a gene. The CDR3 region has the DNA TGTGCCAGTAGCTCCCTCGGCGGGAGGTCCTACGAGCAGTACTTC. This sequence encodes CASSSLGGRSYEQYF.

The V call is TRBV19, the J call TRBJ2-7; D is perhaps TRBD1 (5 bases). There are 16 residues in the CDR3. Trimming cost V 4 bases and J 0 bases, with 16 bases left between them. The germline V gene encodes CDR1 LNHDA and CDR2 SQIVND (reference sequence). CDR3 nucleotides: TGTGCCAGTAGTACCGACAGAAAAACCCTCTCCTACGAGCAGTACTTC. Amino acids: CASSTDRKTLSYEQYF.

V gene TRBV7-8 combines with J gene TRBJ1-3; 10 positions match TRBD1. The CDR3 totals 16 residues. Trimming took 2 bases from V and 2 from J; bases not matched to a gene: 3. The germline CDR1 and CDR2 sequences are SGHVS and FQNEAQ. CDR3 amino acids: CASSLYGQGAGNTIYF. The CDR3 coding sequence is TGTGCCAGCAGCTTATACGGACAGGGGGCTGGAAACACCATATATTTT.

CDR3 amino acids: CAISDGGPYEQYF. CDR3 sequence (DNA): TGTGCCATCAGTGACGGGGGGCCCTACGAGCAGTACTTC. The chain carries TRBV10-3 and TRBJ2-7; a weak D match, TRBD2 (7 bases). The V and J ends lost 3 bases and 2 bases respectively, with 8 bases between them. Per germline, CDR1 ENHRY and CDR2 SYGVKD. The CDR3 has 13 residues.

V and J are TRBV6-5 and TRBJ1-4, with D tentatively TRBD1 (6 bases). Germline loops: CDR1 MNHEY, CDR2 SVGAGI. The CDR3 is made up of 13 amino acids. Trimming removed 7 bases from V and 7 bases from J, with 13 bases in between. The CDR3 nucleotides read TGTGCCAGCACAGCACAGGGTTCTGAAAAACTGTTTTTT. Amino acid sequence: CASTAQGSEKLFF.

The chain has TRBV6-5 and TRBJ2-7; maybe TRBD1 (6 bases). Germline assignment: CDR1 MNHEY and CDR2 SVGAGI. The CDR3 totals 13 residues. The V and J ends lost 9 bases and 0 bases respectively, with 12 bases between them. The CDR3 spells CASSGTPSYEQYF. The CDR3 DNA follows: TGTGCCAGTTCAGGGACACCCTCCTACGAGCAGTACTTC.